This T cell receptor beta chain comes out of a study of response to subunit inactivated influenza vaccine. The study's findings and limits: The authors suggested that few new T cells are recruited per seasonal influenza vaccination.

Using its own MiXCR run on the RT-PCR reads, TCRdb lists one record per CDR3 protein. The sample includes around 580,000 distinct CDR3 sequences, 12% to 15% of them seen just once. This clonotype was detected only a few times. No antigen is known for it. The CDR3 is 15 residues long. Per germline, CDR1 MNHEY and CDR2 SVGEGT. V shed 9 bases and J 8 bases; nucleotides not matched to a gene: 15. The V call is TRBV6-2 or TRBV6-3, the J call TRBJ2-1; 8 bases line up with TRBD2. Material: PBMCs from blood, obtained roughly 12 days after vaccination. The source of this sequence is a man aged 50 or older who received an inactivated influenza vaccine. The CDR3 region has the DNA TGTGCCAGTACGGGAGGGGGGTCACCTAGGGATGAGCAGTTCTTC. This translates into CASTGGGSPRDEQFF.